Listed here are 14 T cell receptor beta chains from one sample, sequenced in a study of vaccination and CD4 T cells after COVID-19. The assay that was used to sequence DNA from cultured CD4+ T cells was the Oncomine TCR Beta short-read assay. One entry per CDR3 protein results from TCRdb running MiXCR on the PCR reads. The sample lists roughly 7,000 distinct CDR3 sequences; just under 40% were seen once. Antigens of these TCRs are unknown. Treatment meaning: 10-day PBMC culture with coronavirus spike peptide pools or control peptides (ViraFEST assay). Harvesting of the unexposed donor's CD4+ T cells predated the COVID-19 pandemic (2011-2018). The sample comprised CD4+ T cells from blood, cultured in vitro. These receptor sequences come from a human donor in good health.

This clonotype was seen a handful of times. The chain combines TRBV6-5 with TRBJ2-2; unclear D gene. Germline V gene sequence: CDR1 MNHEY, CDR2 SVGAGI. V was clipped by 2 bases and J by 7 bases, with 8 bases between them. This CDR3 has 13 residues. CDR3 sequence: CASSYAIRGELFF. CDR3 bases: TGTGCCAGCAGTTACGCGATCCGCGGGGAGCTGTTTTTT.

J is TRBJ1-6 and V is TRBV7-6; the D is unclear. The length of the CDR3 is 14 residues. The V gene lost 2 bases and the J gene lost 7 bases, with 9 bases spanning the gap. Germline-derived CDR1 and CDR2 are SGHVS and FNYEAQ. The CDR3: CASSLNTRNSPLHF. For the CDR3, the DNA is TGTGCCAGCAGCTTAAACACACGCAATTCACCCCTCCACTTT.

V usage is TRBV20-1 and J usage is TRBJ1-5; D unresolved. The germline V gene has CDR1 DFQATT and CDR2 SNEGSKA (reference sequence). This CDR3 comprises 13 residues. The V end lost 5 bases, the J end lost 5 bases, and 13 bases lay between the germline ends. For the CDR3, the DNA is TGCAGTGCTTACGCGGGCAACGATCAGCCCCAGCATTTT. This codes for CSAYAGNDQPQHF.

This clonotype was seen more than once but under ten times. This sequence joins TRBV6-1 and TRBJ2-5; 8 bases agree with TRBD1. CDR1 is MNHNS and CDR2 is SASEGT in the germline V gene. The CDR3 runs 16 residues. The V and J ends lost 4 bases and 5 bases, in that order; junction bases with no gene match: 12. The CDR3 nucleotides are TGTGCCAGCAGTGGATTGCAGACAGGGGTATACGAGACCCAGTACTTC. Its translation: CASSGLQTGVYETQYF.

The gene calls are TRBV7-2 and TRBJ2-1; D remains ambiguous. V dropped 1 base and J dropped 0 bases, with 10 bases sitting between them. From germline, CDR1 is SGHTA and CDR2 FQGNSA. The CDR3 consists of 16 residues. CDR3: CASSLGSATSYNEQFF. The CDR3 nucleotides read TGTGCCAGCAGCTTAGGGTCGGCCACCTCCTACAATGAGCAGTTCTTC.

The chain carries TRBV20-1 and TRBJ2-7; perhaps TRBD2 as D (6 bases). The ends were cut back, 0 bases at V and 7 bases at J, with 19 bases in the middle. The CDR3 sequence is 15 residues long. Germline-derived CDR1 and CDR2 are DFQATT and SNEGSKA (reference sequence). CDR3 amino acids: CSARDLGGATREQYF. The DNA for the CDR3 is TGCAGTGCTAGAGATTTAGGCGGGGCAACTAGGGAGCAGTACTTC.

The rearrangement joins TRBV20-1 to TRBJ1-6; D unclear. The CDR3 has 15 amino acids. CDR1 is DFQATT, CDR2 SNEGSKA, per germline (reference sequence). The V gene lost 1 base and the J gene lost 5 bases, with 12 bases spanning the gap. CDR3 sequence: CSARAPDGNNSPLHF. The DNA for the CDR3 is TGCAGTGCTAGAGCACCAGACGGAAATAATTCACCCCTCCACTTT.

This chain joins TRBV11-2 and TRBJ1-1; TRBD1 matches 9 bases. Germline V gives CDR1 SGHAT, CDR2 FQNNGV. The CDR3 length is 15 residues. V was clipped by 0 bases and J by 11 bases; unmatched bases: 10. This CDR3 reads CASSLDWVGGQGAFF. Here the CDR3 DNA reads TGTGCCAGCAGCTTAGATTGGGTCGGGGGACAGGGTGCTTTCTTT.

The chain joins TRBV10-1 to TRBJ2-1; a weak D match, TRBD1 (6 bases). V lost 5 bases to trimming and J lost 3 bases, with 17 bases between them. This CDR3 contains 16 residues. The germline gives CDR1 WNHNN, CDR2 SYGVQD (reference sequence). CDR3 sequence (DNA): TGCGCCAGCAGTTTGGGTGGGGGCGGCGGCTACAATGAGCAGTTCTTC. This codes for CASSLGGGGGYNEQFF.

The CDR3 sequence is CASSQGAGYEQYF. The CDR3 nucleotides read TGTGCCAGCAGCCAAGGAGCGGGGTACGAGCAGTACTTC. The chain links TRBV14 to TRBJ2-7; the match to TRBD2 covers 7 bases. The V gene end was trimmed by 1 base and the J gene end by 4 bases; junction bases not matched to a gene: 1. Germline lookup yields CDR1 SGHDN and CDR2 FVKESK. The CDR3 runs to 13 residues.

The chain employs TRBV6-2 or TRBV6-3 and TRBJ2-2, with 8 bases identical to TRBD1. V lost 6 bases and J lost 6; bases outside the gene matches: 6. The germline V gene has CDR1 MNHEY and CDR2 SVGEGT. The CDR3 has 14 residues. This CDR3 is CASRPGQEAGELFF. CDR3 nucleotide sequence: TGTGCCAGCAGACCGGGACAGGAGGCCGGGGAGCTGTTTTTT.

This clonotype was seen only a few times. This rearrangement joins TRBV29-1 to TRBJ1-6; TRBD1 matches at 9 bases. Germline V lookup: CDR1 SQVTM, CDR2 ANQGSEA. The CDR3 is 13 residues long. Trimming removed 4 bases from V and 8 bases from J; junction bases left unmatched: 3. CDR3 sequence: CSVGTGEDSPLHF. CDR3 in DNA: TGCAGCGTTGGGACAGGGGAGGATTCACCCCTCCACTTT.

This clonotype was counted a few times. The chain has TRBV6-1 and TRBJ1-2; 7 nucleotides match TRBD1. Germline V gene lookup returns CDR1 MNHNS and CDR2 SASEGT. The V segment lost 6 bases and the J segment 4 bases; nucleotides outside the gene matches: 5. This CDR3 is 13 amino acids long. CDR3 residues: CASSRDSGYGYTF. CDR3 DNA: TGTGCCAGCAGCCGGGACAGCGGCTATGGCTACACCTTC.

The DNA of the CDR3 is TGTGCCAGCAGCGAAGGACAGGGGGCACAGGGCTACACCTTC. It codes for CASSEGQGAQGYTF. V is TRBV27 and J is TRBJ1-2; 11 bases match TRBD1. The CDR3 is 14 residues long. V dropped 6 bases and J dropped 8; count of bases not matched to a gene: 8. Germline V gene data show CDR1 as MNHEY and CDR2 as SMNVEV (reference sequence).